Presented here are 16 T cell receptor beta chains from one specimen sequenced in a study of cytomegalovirus exposure and HLA in healthy donors. A multiplex PCR was run with 60 Vbeta primers and 13 Jbeta primers. The method was immunoSEQ multiplex PCR; TCRdb's version includes in-frame clones alone and lacks a portion of them. The repertoire holds 180,000 or so clones, 75% to 90% seen once, with 5.5% to 7% in the top ten. The sample consisted of PBMCs. Receptor source: a woman in her forties or fifties in good health and CMV-seropositive.

This chain joins TRBV5-1 and TRBJ1-3; 7 positions match TRBD1. The junction had 14 bases not matched to a gene; V was cut back by 3 bases and J by 8 bases. In germline, CDR1 is SGHRS, CDR2 YFSETQ. The CDR3 extends over 16 amino acids. As DNA, the CDR3 is TGCGCCAGCAGCTACTATCGGGACTTGCAGGGGGACACCATATATTTT. This encodes CASSYYRDLQGDTIYF.

V is TRBV15 and J is TRBJ1-5, with D perhaps TRBD1 (5 bases). In germline, CDR1 is LNHNV, CDR2 YYDKDF (reference sequence). The V end was cut by 4 bases, the J end by 7 bases, with 14 bases between. The CDR3 consists of 14 residues. The CDR3 DNA sequence: TGTGCCACCAGCAACCGAGGGAGGGACCAGCCCCAGCATTTT. Translating it yields CATSNRGRDQPQHF.

The CDR3 reads CASSGGTSGLYEQYF. The DNA of the CDR3 is TGTGCCAGCAGTGGCGGGACTAGCGGCCTCTACGAGCAGTACTTC. J is TRBJ2-7 and V is TRBV11-2, with TRBD2 matching 11 bases. Germline trimming cut 6 bases from V and 3 bases from J; bases unmatched to any gene: 7. This CDR3 has 15 residues. Germline assignment: CDR1 SGHAT and CDR2 FQNNGV.

The chain carries TRBV7-6 and TRBJ2-5; 8 bases line up with TRBD1. The CDR3 spans 14 residues. Trimming took 2 bases from V and 5 from J; bases not matched to a gene: 4. Looked up from germline, CDR1 is SGHVS and CDR2 is FNYEAQ. CDR3 residues: CASSLTTGVETQYF. CDR3 in DNA: TGTGCCAGCAGCTTAACGACAGGGGTGGAGACCCAGTACTTC.

This clone has a handful of counts. This chain joins TRBV28 and TRBJ1-2; 7 bases are a match to TRBD1. CDR3 size: 14 residues. The junction had 3 bases not matched to a gene; V was cut back by 3 bases and J by 2 bases. The V gene's germline CDR1 is MDHEN and CDR2 SYDVKM. This CDR3 is CASSLEGANYGYTF. For the CDR3, the DNA is TGTGCCAGCAGTTTGGAGGGGGCGAACTATGGCTACACCTTC.

This clone showed up just a few times. The chain links TRBV12-1 to TRBJ1-5; TRBD1, the table's D call, lacks a check against the DNA. TRBV12-1 is a pseudogene segment. This CDR3 is built from 16 residues. The CDR3 region is CASSAWTDYSNQPQHF. CDR3 bases: TGTGCCAGCAGCGCCTGGACAGATTATAGCAATCAGCCCCAGCATTTT.

The chain has TRBV19 and TRBJ1-5, with a possible D match to TRBD1 (6 bases). CDR3 length: 15 residues. CDR1 is LNHDA and CDR2 is SQIVND in the germline V gene (reference sequence). The ends were cut back, 2 bases at V and 5 bases at J, with 13 bases in the middle. CDR3 sequence: CASSIRGFRDQPQHF. The CDR3 nucleotides are TGTGCCAGTAGTATAAGGGGGTTTAGGGATCAGCCCCAGCATTTT.

The gene calls are TRBV5-1 and TRBJ2-1; 9 bases map to TRBD2. This CDR3 has 17 residues. CDR1 SGHRS and CDR2 YFSETQ come from the germline V gene. V lost 4 bases, J lost 4 bases, and 12 bases stayed unmatched. CDR3 coding DNA: TGCGCCAGCAGCGGAATAAATAGCGGGAGCGGATACAATGAGCAGTTCTTC. Protein: CASSGINSGSGYNEQFF. Full variable domain (rest looked up from reference TRBV5-1 and TRBJ2-1): KAGVTQTPRYLIKTRGQQVTLSCSPISGHRSVSWYQQTPGQGLQFLFEYFSETQRNKGNFPGRFSGRQFSNSRSEMNVSTLELGDSALYLCASSGINSGSGYNEQFFGPGTRLTVL.

This chain links TRBV28 with TRBJ1-3, with D unresolved. The V gene lost 6 bases and the J gene lost 2 bases, with 14 bases spanning the gap. Germline CDR1 MDHEN, CDR2 SYDVKM. CDR3 size: 15 residues. For the CDR3, the DNA is TGTGCCAGCAGCCCTCGGCGGAGTCCTGGAAACACCATATATTTT. This translates into CASSPRRSPGNTIYF.

This chain links TRBV7-9 with TRBJ1-2; the D gene is possibly TRBD1 (5 bases). Trimming removed 1 base from V and 5 bases from J, with 11 bases in between. This CDR3 has 14 residues. Germline loops: CDR1 SEHNR, CDR2 FQNEAQ (reference sequence). The CDR3 loop reads CASSLVGGDYGYTF. CDR3 coding DNA: TGTGCCAGCAGCTTAGTCGGAGGGGATTATGGCTACACCTTC.

The V call is TRBV28, the J call TRBJ1-1; D is unresolved. The CDR3 totals 11 residues. Germline CDR1 is MDHEN and CDR2 is SYDVKM. Trimming removed 8 bases from V and 1 base from J, with 5 bases in between. CDR3 sequence (DNA): TGTGCCAGCGGAGGGAACACTGAAGCTTTCTTT. Amino acid sequence: CASGGNTEAFF.

The chain links TRBV2 to TRBJ1-1; maybe TRBD1 (6 bases). The CDR3 is made up of 14 amino acids. Germline CDR1 and CDR2: SNHLY and FYNNEI. The V gene lost 5 bases and the J gene lost 5 bases, with 15 bases spanning the gap. The CDR3 DNA sequence: TGTGCCAGCAGTATACAGGGTTTTGGGACTGAAGCTTTCTTT. It yields the protein CASSIQGFGTEAFF.

The table lists this clone with a count of one. The chain recombines TRBV7-9 with TRBJ2-7; 7 bases match TRBD2. After removal of 3 bases from V and 2 bases from J, the junction contained 1 base not matched to a gene. Germline-derived CDR1 and CDR2 are SEHNR and FQNEAQ (reference sequence). This CDR3 region has 13 residues. The CDR3 here is CASSFSGTYEQYF. CDR3 coding DNA: TGTGCCAGCAGCTTCAGCGGGACCTACGAGCAGTACTTC.

This clone has just one count. The chain has TRBV6-7 and TRBJ2-5; 7 nucleotides line up with TRBD1. TRBV6-7 is known as an ORF, though its function is uncertain. Trimming at V came to 5 bases and at J to 5 bases, leaving 14 bases not matched to a gene. The CDR3 has 16 residues. CDR3 protein: CASSRPRRGLWETQYF. CDR3 DNA: TGTGCCAGCAGTCGACCGCGTAGGGGGCTATGGGAGACCCAGTACTTC.

The chain is built from TRBV5-8 and TRBJ1-3, with a weak D call TRBD1 (5 bases). CDR1 SGHTS and CDR2 YDEGEE come from the germline V gene. The V gene lost 2 bases and the J gene lost 2 bases, with 8 bases spanning the gap. This CDR3 comprises 14 residues. Written as DNA, the CDR3 is TGTGCCAGCAGCTTCGGGGGGACTGGAAACACCATATATTTT. Its translation is CASSFGGTGNTIYF. Filled out from reference TRBV5-8 and TRBJ1-3, the complete variable domain reads EAGVTQSPTHLIKTRGQQATLRCSPISGHTSVYWYQQALGLGLQFLLWYDEGEERNRGNFPPRFSGRQFPNYSSELNVNALELEDSALYLCASSFGGTGNTIYFGEGSWLTVV.

J is TRBJ1-2 and V is TRBV4-1, with 11 bases that match TRBD1. After removal of 1 base from V and 4 bases from J, the junction contained 8 bases not matched to a gene. The CDR3 consists of 17 residues. CDR1 is MGHRA, CDR2 YSYEKL, per germline. DNA of the CDR3: TGCGCCAGCAGCCAAGTCCTCCGGACAGGGGGCGTCTATGGCTACACCTTC. Protein sequence: CASSQVLRTGGVYGYTF.